This TCR beta chain was sequenced during a study of regulatory T cells in long-lasting Graves disease (dated by TCRdb to about 2021). General notes on the study: To count as having persistent Graves' disease, a patient had to have received antithyroid drug treatment for over 5 years with TSH receptor autoantibodies remaining persistently positive. The study was conducted in China and was registered as a clinical trial. A total of about 35 samples underwent TCR sequencing, from around 13 patients with persistent Graves' disease and 20 or so patients with newly diagnosed Graves' disease. Peripheral blood TCR sequencing and RNA sequencing compared persistent Graves' disease patients with newly diagnosed Graves' disease patients. Antithyroid drugs had been taken for ten to twelve years on average by persistent Graves' disease patients in the clinical cohort.

The sample's time point label, decoded: persistent/refractory GD, antithyroid drugs over 5 years with positive TRAb. For both TCR sequencing and RNA sequencing, RNA was extracted from PBMCs using TRIzol. The diagnosis of Graves' disease was made according to American Thyroid Association guidelines. Patients for the study were recruited at an endocrinology department in Xi'an, China. From each patient, 8 to 10 milliliters of peripheral blood was collected into an EDTA anticoagulant tube. PBMCs were isolated by Ficoll Paque Plus density gradient separation without further T cell sorting. RNA quality was checked with an Agilent 2100 Bioanalyzer and agarose gel, and concentration with a NanoDrop 2000. What the research found in general, with its limitations: TRBV28, TRBJ1-2 and TRBJ2-5 were preferentially used in persistent disease, while TRBV20-1 and TRBJ2-1 were favored in newly diagnosed disease. As a limitation, the authors acknowledged that the small sample size may reduce accuracy. Because the primary lesion, thyroid tissue, could not be accessed, the study looked at peripheral blood alone. Compared with newly diagnosed patients, patients with persistent Graves' disease had lower TCR Shannon entropy and fewer highly expanded clones, which suggests clonal expansion. Sequencing and analysis were limited to the TCR beta chain. Patients with persistent disease shared more public clonotypes (around 3,000) than newly diagnosed patients did (about 970).

Receptor libraries were prepared by multiplex PCR. TCRdb shows the sequencer as Illumina HiSeq 4000. TCR beta libraries were built with iRepertoire HTBI primers and Arm-PCR amplification of CDR3 regions. Before sequencing, the PCR products underwent gel purification. The paper's data handling went like this. Across samples, 62 TRBV and 15 or so TRBJ segments were identified and used for gene usage analysis of CDR3 amino acid clonotypes. COPE and FqMerger were used to merge the filtered high-quality paired reads into contigs. Contigs were aligned with BLAST to IMGT TRBV, TRBD and TRBJ reference genes, and CDR3 was defined per IMGT. Any clonotype with a frequency above 0.1% was classified as a highly expanded clone. Repertoire diversity was measured by Shannon entropy, and V-J evenness by the Gini coefficient. A clonotype found in more than one individual was treated as public. Using fastp trimming at Q25 and MiXCR clonotype assembly, TCRdb reanalyzed the public sequencing data and kept in-frame beta chains. Every distinct CDR3 protein forms one entry, paired with its most common genes and DNA. These V and J calls are TCRdb output, not the study's own analysis. The sample records approximately 440,000 distinct CDR3 sequences, 23% of which are singletons. Around 26% of the sample lies in the top ten.

The CDR3 has 14 amino acids, counting the end cysteine and phenylalanine. Only the CDR3 region is kept as DNA, spanning 42 bases read in frame from base 1. Unmatched junction bases come to 9, with V trimmed by 5 bases and J by 7 bases. CDR1 and CDR2 are drawn from the germline V gene: SNHLY, FYNNEI. As for this clonotype: This clone's antigen is unknown. No qualities accompany the bases; no much larger clone lies one base away.

The chain was built from TRBV2 and TRBJ2-3; 7 bases in between match TRBD2. The sequences come from peripheral blood mononuclear cells (PBMCs), collected when the disease was refractory, from a patient treated with antithyroid drugs. The TCR sequence derives from a female donor with Graves disease. The nucleotide sequence is TGTGCCAGCAGTACCGGGACTACATCGAATACGCAGTATTTT. Translated, it reads CASSTGTTSNTQYF. The CDR3 plus the reference TRBV2 and TRBJ2-3 genes for the other parts give the full variable domain: EPEVTQTPSHQVTQMGQEVILRCVPISNHLYFYWYRQILGQKVEFLVSFYNNEISEKSEIFDDQFSVERPDGSNFTLKIRSTKLEDSAMYFCASSTGTTSNTQYFGPGTRLTVL.